This T cell receptor (beta chain) was sequenced for a study of CD8 T cells in ankylosing spondylitis. Study-wide results and caveats: Characteristic, it appeared, of ankylosing spondylitis blood was a TCR beta motif of roughly 8 highly homologous variants. Reported data indicate significant enrichment of disease-linked clones within matched ankylosing spondylitis synovial fluid.

Making use of molecular barcodes, quantitative 5'-RACE generated TCR beta libraries. TCRdb reanalysed the 5' RACE reads using MiXCR and keeps one entry per CDR3 protein. Among a few hundred thousand distinct CDR3 sequences, approximately 8% were seen once, and the ten largest hold about 14%. The CDR3 loop spans 14 amino acids. The V and J ends lost 7 bases and 5 bases, in that order; junction bases with no gene match: 9. This clonotype was seen a few times. The antigen is not known. The sequence was obtained from a male donor with ankylosing spondylitis. Sequenced input: blood, either unsorted or a sorted T cell fraction (not recorded which). The genes are TRBV12-3 or TRBV12-4 and TRBJ2-5; 8 nucleotides align to TRBD1. The CDR3 nucleotides read TGTGCCAGCACCCAGTGGGACAGGCGGGAGACCCAGTACTTC. It is translated as CASTQWDRRETQYF.